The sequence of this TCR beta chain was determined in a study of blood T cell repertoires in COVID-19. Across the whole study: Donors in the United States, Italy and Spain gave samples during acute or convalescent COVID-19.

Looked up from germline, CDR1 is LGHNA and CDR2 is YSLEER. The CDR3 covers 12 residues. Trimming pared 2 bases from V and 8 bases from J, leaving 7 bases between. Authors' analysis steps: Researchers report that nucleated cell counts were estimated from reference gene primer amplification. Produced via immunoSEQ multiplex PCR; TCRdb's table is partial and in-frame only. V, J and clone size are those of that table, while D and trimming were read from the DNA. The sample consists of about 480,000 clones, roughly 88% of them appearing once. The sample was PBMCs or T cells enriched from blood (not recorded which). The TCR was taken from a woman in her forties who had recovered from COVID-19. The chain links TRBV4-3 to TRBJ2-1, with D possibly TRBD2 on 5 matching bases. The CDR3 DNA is TGCGCCAGCAGCCAACTAGCAGATGAGCAGTTCTTC. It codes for CASSQLADEQFF.